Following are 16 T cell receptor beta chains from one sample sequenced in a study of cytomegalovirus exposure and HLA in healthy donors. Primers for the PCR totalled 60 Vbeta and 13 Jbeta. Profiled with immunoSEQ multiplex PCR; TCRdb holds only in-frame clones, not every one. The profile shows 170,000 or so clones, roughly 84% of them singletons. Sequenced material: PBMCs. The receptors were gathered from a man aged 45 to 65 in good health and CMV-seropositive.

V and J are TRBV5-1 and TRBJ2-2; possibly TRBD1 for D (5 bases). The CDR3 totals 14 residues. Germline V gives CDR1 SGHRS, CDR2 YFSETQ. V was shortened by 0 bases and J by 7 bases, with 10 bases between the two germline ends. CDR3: CASSLARVGGELFF. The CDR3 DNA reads TGCGCCAGCAGCTTGGCCAGGGTCGGCGGGGAGCTGTTTTTT.

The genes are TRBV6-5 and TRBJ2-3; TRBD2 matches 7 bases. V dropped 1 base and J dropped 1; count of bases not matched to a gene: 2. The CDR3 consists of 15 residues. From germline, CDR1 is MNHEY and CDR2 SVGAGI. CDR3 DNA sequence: TGTGCCAGCAGTTACTTGAGCGGGGGCACAGATACGCAGTATTTT. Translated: CASSYLSGGTDTQYF.

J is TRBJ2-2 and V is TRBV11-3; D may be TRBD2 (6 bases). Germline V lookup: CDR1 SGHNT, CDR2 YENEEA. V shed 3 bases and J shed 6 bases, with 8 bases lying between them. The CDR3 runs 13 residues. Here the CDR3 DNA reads TGTGCCAGCAGCTTCCGGAGGGCCGGGGAGCTGTTTTTT. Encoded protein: CASSFRRAGELFF.

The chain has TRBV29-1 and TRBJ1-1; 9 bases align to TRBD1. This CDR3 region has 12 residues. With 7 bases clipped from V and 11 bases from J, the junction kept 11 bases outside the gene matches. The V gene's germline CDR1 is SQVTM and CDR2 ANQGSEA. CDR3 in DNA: TGCAGCGGCCTCACAGGGGGCCGGGAGGCTTTCTTT. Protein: CSGLTGGREAFF.

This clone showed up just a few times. Written as DNA, the CDR3 is TGTGCCAGCAGTGAAGTCGGGAGGGGTTCGGATGGCTACACCTTC. It is translated as CASSEVGRGSDGYTF. The chain links TRBV6-1 to TRBJ1-2, with D possibly being TRBD1 (5 bases). The germline CDR1 and CDR2 sequences are MNHNS and SASEGT. Trimming stripped 1 base from V and 6 bases from J, with 15 bases between. This CDR3 contains 15 residues.

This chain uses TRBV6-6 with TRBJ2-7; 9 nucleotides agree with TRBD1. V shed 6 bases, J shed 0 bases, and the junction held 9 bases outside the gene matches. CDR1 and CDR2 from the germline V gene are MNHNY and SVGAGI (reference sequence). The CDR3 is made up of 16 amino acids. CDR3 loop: CASRVSGTGSSYEQYV. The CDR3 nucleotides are TGTGCCAGCAGAGTTTCCGGGACAGGGAGCTCCTACGAGCAGTACGTC.

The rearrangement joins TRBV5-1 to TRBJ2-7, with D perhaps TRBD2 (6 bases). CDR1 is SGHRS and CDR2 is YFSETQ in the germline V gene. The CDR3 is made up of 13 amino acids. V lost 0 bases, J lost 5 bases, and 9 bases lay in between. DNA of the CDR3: TGCGCCAGCAGCTTGGCGGGGGTCCACGAGCAGTACTTC. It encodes CASSLAGVHEQYF.

This CDR3 is CASSLVTGWGEAFF. The CDR3 DNA follows: TGTGCCAGCAGCTTGGTGACAGGGTGGGGGGAAGCTTTCTTT. The V call is TRBV5-6, the J call TRBJ1-1, with 7 bases aligning to TRBD1. Germline trimming cut 0 bases from V and 8 bases from J; bases unmatched to any gene: 7. CDR3 size: 14 residues. Germline CDR1 reads SGHDT; CDR2 reads YYEEEE.

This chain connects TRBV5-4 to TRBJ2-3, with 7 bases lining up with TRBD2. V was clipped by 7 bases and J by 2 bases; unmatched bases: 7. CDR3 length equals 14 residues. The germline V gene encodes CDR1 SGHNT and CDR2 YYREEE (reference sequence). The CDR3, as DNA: TGTGCCAGCCGCCTGGGACTACACACAGATACGCAGTATTTT. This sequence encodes CASRLGLHTDTQYF.

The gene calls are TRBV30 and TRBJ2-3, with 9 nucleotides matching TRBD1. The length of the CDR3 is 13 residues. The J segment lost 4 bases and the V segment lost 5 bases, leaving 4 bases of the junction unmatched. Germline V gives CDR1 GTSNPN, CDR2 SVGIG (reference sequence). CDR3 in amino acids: CAWDTGGSDTQYF. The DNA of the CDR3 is TGTGCCTGGGATACAGGGGGCTCAGATACGCAGTATTTT.

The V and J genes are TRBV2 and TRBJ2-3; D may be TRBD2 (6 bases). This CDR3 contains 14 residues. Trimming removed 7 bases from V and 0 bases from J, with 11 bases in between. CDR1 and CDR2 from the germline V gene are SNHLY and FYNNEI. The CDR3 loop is CASNPGLSTDTQYF. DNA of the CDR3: TGTGCCAGCAATCCGGGACTGAGCACAGATACGCAGTATTTT. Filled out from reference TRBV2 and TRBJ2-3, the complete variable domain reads EPEVTQTPSHQVTQMGQEVILRCVPISNHLYFYWYRQILGQKVEFLVSFYNNEISEKSEIFDDQFSVERPDGSNFTLKIRSTKLEDSAMYFCASNPGLSTDTQYFGPGTRLTVL.

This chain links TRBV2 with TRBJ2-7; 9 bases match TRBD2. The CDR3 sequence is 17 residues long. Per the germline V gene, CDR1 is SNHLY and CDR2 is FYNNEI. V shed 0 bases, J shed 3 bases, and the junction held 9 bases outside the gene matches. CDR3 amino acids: CASSEALLSGGNYEQYV. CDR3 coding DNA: TGTGCCAGCAGTGAAGCGCTTCTCAGCGGGGGGAACTACGAGCAGTACGTC.

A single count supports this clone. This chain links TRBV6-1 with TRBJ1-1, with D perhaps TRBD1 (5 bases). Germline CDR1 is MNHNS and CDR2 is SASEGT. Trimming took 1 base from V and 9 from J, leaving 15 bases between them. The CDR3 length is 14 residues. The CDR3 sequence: CASSEGDSGRQAFF. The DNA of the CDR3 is TGTGCCAGCAGTGAAGGTGACTCAGGGCGGCAAGCTTTCTTT.

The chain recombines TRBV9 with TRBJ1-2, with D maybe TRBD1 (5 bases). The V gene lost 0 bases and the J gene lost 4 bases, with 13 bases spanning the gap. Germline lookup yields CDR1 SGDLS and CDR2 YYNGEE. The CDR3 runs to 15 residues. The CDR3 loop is CASSVGRDVPYGYTF. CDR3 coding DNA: TGTGCCAGCAGCGTAGGGAGGGACGTCCCCTATGGCTACACCTTC.

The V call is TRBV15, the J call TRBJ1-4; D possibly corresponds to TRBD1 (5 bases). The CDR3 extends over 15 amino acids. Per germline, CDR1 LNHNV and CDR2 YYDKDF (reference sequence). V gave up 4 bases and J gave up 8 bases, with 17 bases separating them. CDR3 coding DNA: TGTGCCACCAGCACCCTCATGGGGGGAAGGGAAAAACTGTTTTTT. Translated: CATSTLMGGREKLFF.

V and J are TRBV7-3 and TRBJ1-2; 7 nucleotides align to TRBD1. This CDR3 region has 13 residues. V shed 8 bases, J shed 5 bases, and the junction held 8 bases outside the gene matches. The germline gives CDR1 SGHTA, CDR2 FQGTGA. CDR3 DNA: TGTGCCAGCTCGTCTACAGGGGAGTATGGCTACACCTTC. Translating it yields CASSSTGEYGYTF.